This T cell receptor beta chain was observed in a study of cytomegalovirus exposure and HLA in healthy donors. The CDR3 extends over 16 amino acids. The J segment lost 2 bases and the V segment lost 1 base, leaving 7 bases of the junction unmatched. Germline values: CDR1 LNHNV, CDR2 YYDKDF (reference sequence). PCR primers comprised 60 Vbeta and 13 Jbeta primers. Some clones are missing from TCRdb's copy, which holds only in-frame ones; the method was immunoSEQ multiplex PCR. The data show about 94,000 clones, with 75% to 85% seen just once and approximately 3.9% held by the top ten. The receptor was derived from a middle-aged woman in good health and CMV-seronegative. The V and J genes are TRBV15 and TRBJ2-5, with 7 bases matching TRBD1. The material sequenced was PBMCs. The CDR3 DNA reads as TGTGCCACCAGCAGAGTGGAACAGGGGTTGCAAGAGACCCAGTACTTC. It codes for CATSRVEQGLQETQYF.